This TCR beta chain was documented in a study of control samples from healthy donors and cancer patients. Clones were sequenced by immunoSEQ multiplex PCR, and TCRdb holds only the in-frame ones, with some missing. The sample carries tens of thousands of clones, more than 75% recorded once. This clone has more than one count but fewer than ten. At the DNA level, this CDR3 is encoded by other sequences in the same sample as well. The specimen was PBMCs. This TCR was recovered from a woman in her 40s with lung cancer.

CDR3 protein: CASSYDSWGGELFF. In DNA, the CDR3 is TGTGCCAGCAGTTACGACAGTTGGGGAGGGGAGCTGTTTTTT. The chain recombines TRBV6-2 or TRBV6-3 with TRBJ2-2, with D maybe TRBD1 (5 bases). Between the trimmed V and J ends, which lost 2 bases and 8 bases, there was a span of 12 bases. The germline V gene encodes CDR1 MNHEY and CDR2 SVGEGT. This CDR3 has 14 amino acids.